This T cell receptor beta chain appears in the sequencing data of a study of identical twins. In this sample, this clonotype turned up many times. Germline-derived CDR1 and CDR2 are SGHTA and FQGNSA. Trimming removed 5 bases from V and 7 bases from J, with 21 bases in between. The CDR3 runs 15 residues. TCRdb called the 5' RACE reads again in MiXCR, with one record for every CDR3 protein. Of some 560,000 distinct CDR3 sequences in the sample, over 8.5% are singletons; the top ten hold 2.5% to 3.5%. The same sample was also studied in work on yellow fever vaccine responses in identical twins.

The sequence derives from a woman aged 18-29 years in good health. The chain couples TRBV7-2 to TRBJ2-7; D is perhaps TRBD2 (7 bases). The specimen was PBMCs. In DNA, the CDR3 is TGTGCCAGCAGCCTACAGACGGGGGGCGCTACGGAGCAGTACTTC. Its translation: CASSLQTGGATEQYF.